This T cell receptor beta chain was found in a study of OX40 agonist ivuxolimab in advanced cancers. Study-level background: At 0.01 to 10 mg/kg, ivuxolimab was administered intravenously to patients every 2 weeks.

Germline values: CDR1 SNHLY, CDR2 FYNNEI. The V and J ends lost 6 bases and 2 bases respectively, with 16 bases between them. The CDR3 runs 15 residues. Sequenced by immunoSEQ multiplex PCR; TCRdb stores in-frame clones only, minus some. Here the sample spans approximately 24,000 clones, approximately 75% being singletons. Here the sequenced sample was CD4+ or CD8+ T cells sorted from blood, taken in a trial of the OX40 agonist ivuxolimab. The origin of this receptor is an adult with an advanced solid tumor such as melanoma, head and neck, liver or kidney cancer. The genes are TRBV2 and TRBJ2-5; D is perhaps TRBD1 (5 bases). The CDR3 is CASSLSRGKQETQYF. The CDR3 nucleotides are TGTGCCAGCAGCTTATCAAGGGGTAAACAAGAGACCCAGTACTTC.